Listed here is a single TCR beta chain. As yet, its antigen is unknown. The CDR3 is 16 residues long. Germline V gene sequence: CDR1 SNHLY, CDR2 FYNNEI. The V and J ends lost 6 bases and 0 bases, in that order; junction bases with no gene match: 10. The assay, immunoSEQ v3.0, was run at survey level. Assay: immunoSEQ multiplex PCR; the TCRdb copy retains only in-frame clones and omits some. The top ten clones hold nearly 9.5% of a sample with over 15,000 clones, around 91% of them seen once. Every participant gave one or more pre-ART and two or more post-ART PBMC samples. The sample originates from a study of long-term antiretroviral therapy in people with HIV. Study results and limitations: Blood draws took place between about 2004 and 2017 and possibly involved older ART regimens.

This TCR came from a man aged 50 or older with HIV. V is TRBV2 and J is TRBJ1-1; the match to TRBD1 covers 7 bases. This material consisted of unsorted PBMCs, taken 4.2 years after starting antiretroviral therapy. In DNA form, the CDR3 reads TGTGCCAGCAGCAAGACAGGGTGGGGTATGAACACTGAAGCTTTCTTT. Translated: CASSKTGWGMNTEAFF.